The next 30 T cell receptor beta chains were all read from a single sample in a study of vaccination effects on CD4 cells after COVID-19 (dated by TCRdb to 2021 to 2024). The antigens for these receptors are not known. To identify antigen-specific CD4+ T cell clonotypes by their expansion, the ViraFEST assay first stimulated PBMC with viral peptide pools and then applied TCR sequencing. After approximately eleven days of culture, CD4+ T cells were isolated with the EasySep CD4+ T cell isolation kit. Participants received two doses of either the BNT162b2 or the mRNA-1273 mRNA SARS-CoV-2 vaccine. Receptor amplification or capture employed the immunoSEQ multiplex PCR assay. The table comes from immuneACCESS by way of TCRdb, which keeps in-frame sequences with V and J called. Part of the clones is missing from these tables; in studies checked, under half for an unresolved V gene and the rest for unknown reasons. This sample is represented by 24,000 or so clones; roughly three quarters of them were singletons. Of the sample, 8.2% falls within the top ten clones.

Source: CD4+ T cells from PBMCs cultured with SARS-CoV-2 spike peptides, taken after COVID-19 vaccination. This specimen's cell subset or site label, interpreted: SARS-CoV-2 spike overlapping peptide pool stimulation. These receptors all stem from a human donor who received a COVID-19 vaccine.

This rearrangement joins TRBV18 to TRBJ1-6, with TRBD1 identical over 9 bases. V shed 1 base and J 9 bases; nucleotides not matched to a gene: 13. CDR3 length equals 18 residues. Germline values: CDR1 KGHSH, CDR2 LQKENI. The CDR3 DNA follows: TGTGCCAGCTCACCACTAACCCCGGGACAGGGACTACGTTCACCCCTCCACTTT. It specifies CASSPLTPGQGLRSPLHF.

V is TRBV9 and J is TRBJ2-2, with D uncertain. The CDR3 runs 15 residues. V shed 0 bases and J shed 7 bases, with 13 bases lying between them. The germline V gene encodes CDR1 SGDLS and CDR2 YYNGEE. CDR3 DNA: TGTGCCAGCAGCGTAGCAGGCTCCCGTGGCGGGGAGCTGTTTTTT. Protein: CASSVAGSRGGELFF.

This clone was seen just once. DNA for the CDR3: TGTGCCAGCAGCTTGCCGGGGACTAAAGAGACCCAGTACTTC. It yields the protein CASSLPGTKETQYF. The V and J genes are TRBV5-6 and TRBJ2-5, with 7 nucleotides matching TRBD2. Germline V gene lookup returns CDR1 SGHDT and CDR2 YYEEEE. The CDR3 loop spans 14 amino acids. V gave up 1 base and J gave up 3 bases; unmatched junction bases: 3.

This rearrangement joins TRBV12-3 or TRBV12-4 to TRBJ1-1; D gene unclear. V was pared by 6 bases and J by 2 bases, with 4 bases between. This CDR3 has 11 amino acids. CDR3 sequence (DNA): TGTGCCAGCAGGGGAAACACTGAAGCTTTCTTT. This encodes CASRGNTEAFF.

This chain uses TRBV4-1 with TRBJ2-7, with TRBD2 as a possible D gene (6 bases). This CDR3 region has 14 residues. Trimming removed 4 bases from V and 4 bases from J, with 14 bases in between. Germline CDR1 reads MGHRA; CDR2 reads YSYEKL. DNA of the CDR3: TGCGCCAGCAGCCCGACGGGACTGTTTTACGAGCAGTACTTC. It yields the protein CASSPTGLFYEQYF.

This clone was seen just once. The rearrangement joins TRBV5-1 to TRBJ2-1; 7 nucleotides match TRBD2. Germline-derived CDR1 and CDR2 are SGHRS and YFSETQ. This CDR3 has 17 residues. V dropped 0 bases and J dropped 5; count of bases not matched to a gene: 11. DNA of the CDR3: TGCGCCAGCAGCTTGGGGAGCGCTAGCGGACGGAACAATGAGCAGTTCTTC. It encodes CASSLGSASGRNNEQFF.

The chain is built from TRBV6-5 and TRBJ1-1; 7 bases map to TRBD1. The V segment lost 7 bases and the J segment 4 bases; nucleotides outside the gene matches: 6. CDR1 is MNHEY, CDR2 SVGAGI, per germline. The CDR3 sequence is 13 residues long. The CDR3 protein is CASIRQGFTEAFF. The CDR3 nucleotides are TGTGCCAGCATTAGACAGGGCTTCACTGAAGCTTTCTTT.

J is TRBJ1-4 and V is TRBV6-6, with D possibly matching TRBD1 (6 bases). Germline V CDR1 and CDR2: MNHNY, SVGAGI (reference sequence). Trimming cost V 4 bases and J 5 bases, with 17 bases left between them. This CDR3 spans 16 amino acids. CDR3 nucleotides: TGTGCCAGCAGTTCCCGACCGGACAGTTCAAATGAAAAACTGTTTTTT. Translated, it gives CASSSRPDSSNEKLFF.

The gene calls are TRBV15 and TRBJ2-3; no firm D call. Germline CDR1 is LNHNV and CDR2 is YYDKDF (reference sequence). Between the trimmed V and J ends, which lost 2 bases and 4 bases, there was a span of 7 bases. The CDR3 loop spans 13 amino acids. The CDR3, as DNA: TGTGCCACCAGCAGAACGTTCGCAGATACGCAGTATTTT. It yields the protein CATSRTFADTQYF.

This clone was recorded a few times. The gene calls are TRBV30 and TRBJ1-5; possible D gene TRBD1, 5 bases. Germline V lookup: CDR1 GTSNPN, CDR2 SVGIG (reference sequence). Trimming took off 5 bases at V and 2 bases at J, with 10 bases between the two ends. The CDR3 is made up of 13 amino acids. Here the CDR3 DNA reads TGTGCCTGGGCAGGGAGGGGCAATCAGCCCCAGCATTTT. It codes for CAWAGRGNQPQHF.

Here the CDR3 reads CASSVEMYTNEKLFF. The CDR3, as DNA: TGTGCCAGCAGCGTAGAAATGTACACTAATGAAAAACTGTTTTTT. This chain uses TRBV9 with TRBJ1-4; no firm D call. Germline V gives CDR1 SGDLS, CDR2 YYNGEE. Trimming pared 0 bases from V and 2 bases from J, leaving 8 bases between. The CDR3 has 15 residues.

The J gene is TRBJ1-2, the V gene TRBV5-4; D perhaps matches TRBD1 (5 bases). Germline V gene data show CDR1 as SGHNT and CDR2 as YYREEE (reference sequence). CDR3 length equals 13 residues. With 9 bases removed from V and 4 bases from J, the gap between germline ends came to 16 bases. CDR3 residues: CANRKKDSYGYTF. The CDR3, as DNA: TGTGCCAACCGGAAAAAAGACAGCTATGGCTACACCTTC.

V gene TRBV5-1 combines with J gene TRBJ2-3; 13 bases line up with TRBD2. This CDR3 has 16 amino acids. V shed 0 bases and J 6 bases; nucleotides not matched to a gene: 4. In germline, CDR1 is SGHRS, CDR2 YFSETQ. As DNA, the CDR3 is TGCGCCAGCAGCTTGGGACTAGCGGGAGGTCGGGATACGCAGTATTTT. Translation: CASSLGLAGGRDTQYF.

V usage is TRBV18 and J usage is TRBJ1-4; 9 nucleotides line up with TRBD1. The CDR3 has 17 residues. CDR1 KGHSH and CDR2 LQKENI come from the germline V gene. V lost 4 bases, J lost 7 bases, and 13 bases stayed unmatched. CDR3 amino acids: CASSQGQGSQLSEKLFF. The CDR3 region has the DNA TGTGCCAGCTCACAGGGACAGGGATCACAACTTAGTGAAAAACTGTTTTTT.

The chain uses TRBV9 and TRBJ2-2; 10 nucleotides agree with TRBD2. Trimming at V came to 5 bases and at J to 1 base, leaving 2 bases not matched to a gene. CDR1 and CDR2 from the germline V gene are SGDLS and YYNGEE. This CDR3 is 15 amino acids long. CDR3 nucleotides: TGTGCCAGCAGGGCTAGCGGGAGGAACACCGGGGAGCTGTTTTTT. The encoded protein is CASRASGRNTGELFF.

The chain is built from TRBV30 and TRBJ2-1; D may be TRBD1 or TRBD2 (6 bases each). CDR3 length: 13 residues. V lost 2 bases and J lost 8, with 13 bases in between. CDR1 GTSNPN and CDR2 SVGIG come from the germline V gene (reference sequence). Here the CDR3 reads CAWSFPGAYEQFF. In DNA, the CDR3 is TGTGCCTGGAGTTTTCCGGGGGCCTATGAGCAGTTCTTC.

The chain recombines TRBV30 with TRBJ1-2; D gene uncertain. The CDR3 length is 12 residues. Germline V gene lookup returns CDR1 GTSNPN and CDR2 SVGIG (reference sequence). With 7 bases removed from V and 2 bases from J, the gap between germline ends came to 11 bases. The CDR3 nucleotides read TGTGCCTCAAGGGTCTTCAACTATGGCTACACCTTC. This codes for CASRVFNYGYTF.

The chain uses TRBV6-1 and TRBJ2-1; 9 bases fit TRBD2. The V segment lost 0 bases and the J segment 4 bases; nucleotides outside the gene matches: 1. From germline, CDR1 is MNHNS and CDR2 SASEGT. CDR3 size: 15 residues. In nucleotides, the CDR3 is TGTGCCAGCAGTGAAGCTAGCGGGGGTTACAATGAGCAGTTCTTC. Translation: CASSEASGGYNEQFF.

The chain carries TRBV7-2 and TRBJ1-1, with 12 bases lining up with TRBD1. The CDR3 has 17 residues. With V trimmed by 3 bases and J by 1 base, 6 bases remained unmatched. Germline assignment: CDR1 SGHTA and CDR2 FQGNSA. The CDR3 DNA follows: TGTGCCAGCAGCTTCCGGGACAGGGGGCTCTCGAACACTGAAGCTTTCTTT. This sequence encodes CASSFRDRGLSNTEAFF.

This clone was seen once. The rearrangement joins TRBV28 to TRBJ1-4; a weak D match, TRBD1 (6 bases). Between the trimmed V and J ends, which lost 6 bases and 7 bases, there was a span of 9 bases. CDR3 length: 12 amino acids. The germline gives CDR1 MDHEN, CDR2 SYDVKM. The CDR3 loop is CASRTGSEKLFF. The DNA for the CDR3 is TGTGCCAGCAGAACAGGGAGTGAAAAACTGTTTTTT.

The chain employs TRBV6-5 and TRBJ2-2, with D possibly being TRBD2 (6 bases). CDR3 length equals 14 residues. Germline CDR1 reads MNHEY; CDR2 reads SVGAGI. Trimming took off 7 bases at V and 4 bases at J, with 13 bases between the two ends. CDR3 bases: TGTGCCAGCACCCAGACTAGAAGCACCGGGGAGCTGTTTTTT. Its translation: CASTQTRSTGELFF.

The rearrangement uses TRBV6-5 and TRBJ1-1, with 8 nucleotides matching TRBD1. V lost 0 bases, J lost 7 bases, and 4 bases stayed unmatched. CDR1 is MNHEY, CDR2 SVGAGI, per germline. The CDR3 extends over 14 amino acids. Written as DNA, the CDR3 is TGTGCCAGCAGTTACTCACAGGGGGGCGGTGAAGCTTTCTTT. Protein: CASSYSQGGGEAFF.

The chain is built from TRBV30 and TRBJ2-5; D call uncertain. The CDR3 has 13 amino acids. The V end was cut by 0 bases, the J end by 4 bases, with 9 bases between. Germline V lookup: CDR1 GTSNPN, CDR2 SVGIG (reference sequence). The CDR3 reads CAWSVGGSETQYF. CDR3 nucleotides: TGTGCCTGGAGTGTTGGTGGGTCAGAGACCCAGTACTTC.

The chain carries TRBV19 and TRBJ1-2, with 8 bases matching TRBD1. The CDR3 has 15 amino acids. J was trimmed by 7 bases and V by 6 bases; bases with no gene match: 13. The germline CDR1 and CDR2 sequences are LNHDA and SQIVND (reference sequence). The chain's CDR3 is CASRPGGGRGLGYTF. The CDR3 DNA reads as TGTGCCAGTAGGCCCGGGGGTGGCAGGGGGCTTGGCTACACCTTC.

V usage is TRBV5-1 and J usage is TRBJ2-7; D is tentatively TRBD1 or TRBD2 (5 bases each). Between the trimmed V and J ends, which lost 4 bases and 3 bases, there was a span of 17 bases. The CDR3 runs 15 residues. Per the germline V gene, CDR1 is SGHRS and CDR2 is YFSETQ. In DNA, the CDR3 is TGCGCCAGCAGCCCAACCACGGGGCCGAACTACGAGCAGTACTTC. It translates to CASSPTTGPNYEQYF.

This chain uses TRBV29-1 with TRBJ2-7, with D perhaps matching TRBD2 (7 bases). Germline CDR1 reads SQVTM; CDR2 reads ANQGSEA. The CDR3 totals 12 residues. V was clipped by 5 bases and J by 7 bases, with 15 bases between them. This CDR3 is CSVLSGGREQYF. DNA for the CDR3: TGCAGCGTTCTATCCGGGGGGCGGGAGCAGTACTTC.

This chain's CDR3 is CASSEISGNTIYF. Written as DNA, the CDR3 is TGTGCCAGCAGTGAAATCTCTGGAAACACCATATATTTT. The chain is built from TRBV6-1 and TRBJ1-3, with D unresolved. The CDR3 spans 13 residues. Between the trimmed V and J ends, which lost 2 bases and 0 bases, there was a span of 2 bases. CDR1 and CDR2 from the germline V gene are MNHNS and SASEGT.

The genes are TRBV11-2 and TRBJ2-1; TRBD2 agrees at 7 bases. The germline V gene has CDR1 SGHAT and CDR2 FQNNGV. V dropped 1 base and J dropped 0; count of bases not matched to a gene: 9. The CDR3 runs 18 residues. The CDR3 region is CASSLVFGTGGSYNEQFF. CDR3 bases: TGTGCCAGCAGCTTAGTGTTTGGAACGGGGGGCTCCTACAATGAGCAGTTCTTC. The full variable domain, completed using reference TRBV11-2 and TRBJ2-1, is EAGVAQSPRYKIIEKRQSVAFWCNPISGHATLYWYQQILGQGPKLLIQFQNNGVVDDSQLPKDRFSAERLKGVDSTLKIQPAKLEDSAVYLCASSLVFGTGGSYNEQFFGPGTRLTVL.

The chain joins TRBV9 to TRBJ1-3; D gene unclear. The CDR3 loop spans 12 amino acids. From germline, CDR1 is SGDLS and CDR2 YYNGEE. V was cut by 0 bases and J by 10 bases, with 8 bases left in between. CDR3 protein: CASSVDAGTIYF. The CDR3 nucleotides read TGTGCCAGCAGCGTAGATGCGGGAACCATATATTTT.

This clone was counted a few times. CDR3 nucleotides: TGTGCCAGCAGCCGAGAGGCGGGGGGGACCGGGGAGCTGTTTTTT. It is translated as CASSREAGGTGELFF. V gene TRBV5-4 combines with J gene TRBJ2-2; 9 nucleotides agree with TRBD2. This CDR3 spans 15 amino acids. V lost 4 bases to trimming and J lost 5 bases; unmatched junction nucleotides: 6. The germline V gene encodes CDR1 SGHNT and CDR2 YYREEE (reference sequence).